Given below is one T cell receptor (beta chain) in context. Its antigen is currently unknown. The data are from a study of TIL therapy for anti-PD-1-resistant metastatic lung cancer. Study-wide findings and caveats: Patients were highly selected, enriched for treatment-naive, never-smoker and oncogene-addicted cases.

Time point indicated: pre-treatment sample, taken before nivolumab and TIL therapy. This was the immunoSEQ v3 assay. Here immunoSEQ multiplex PCR was the method, and the copy in TCRdb shows in-frame clones only, minus some. Of 25,000 to 40,000 clones listed, about 79% are singletons. The V segment lost 7 bases and the J segment 0 bases; nucleotides outside the gene matches: 9. The germline gives CDR1 MNHEY, CDR2 SMNVEV (reference sequence). The CDR3 length is 16 residues. The chain couples TRBV27 to TRBJ2-1, with 7 bases identical to TRBD1. This TCR was recovered from a woman between 25 and 80 years old with non-small cell lung cancer. The specimen was blood, collected at baseline. The CDR3, as DNA: TGTGCCAGCATGAGGGGACAGCCGAGCTCCTACAATGAGCAGTTCTTC. It is translated as CASMRGQPSSYNEQFF.